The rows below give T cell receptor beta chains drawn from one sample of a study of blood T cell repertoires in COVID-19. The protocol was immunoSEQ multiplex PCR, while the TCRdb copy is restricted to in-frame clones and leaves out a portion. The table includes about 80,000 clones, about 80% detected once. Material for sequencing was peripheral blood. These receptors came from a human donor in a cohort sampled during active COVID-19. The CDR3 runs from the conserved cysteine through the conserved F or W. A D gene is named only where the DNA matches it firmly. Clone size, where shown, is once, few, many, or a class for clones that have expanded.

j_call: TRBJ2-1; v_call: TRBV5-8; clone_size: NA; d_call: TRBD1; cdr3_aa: CASSPADRGRANEQFF; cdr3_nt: TGTGCCAGCAGCCCGGCAGACAGGGGGAGGGCGAATGAGCAGTTCTTC
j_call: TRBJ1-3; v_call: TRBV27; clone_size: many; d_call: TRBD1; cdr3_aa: CASSSADRGLNTIYF; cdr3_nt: TGTGCCAGCAGTTCGGCCGACAGGGGCCTAAACACCATATATTTT
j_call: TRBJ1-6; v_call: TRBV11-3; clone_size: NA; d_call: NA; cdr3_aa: CASSLVALGGSPLHF; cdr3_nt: TGTGCCAGCAGCTTAGTTGCCCTCGGGGGTTCACCCCTCCACTTT
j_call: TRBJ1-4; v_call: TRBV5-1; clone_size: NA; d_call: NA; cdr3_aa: CASSVGTRADEKLFF; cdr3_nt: TGCGCCAGCAGCGTCGGGACAAGGGCAGATGAAAAACTGTTTTTT
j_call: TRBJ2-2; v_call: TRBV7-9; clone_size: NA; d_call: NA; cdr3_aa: CASSWAGSRGPGELFF; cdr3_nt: TGTGCCAGCAGCTGGGCCGGGTCTCGAGGGCCCGGGGAGCTGTTTTTT
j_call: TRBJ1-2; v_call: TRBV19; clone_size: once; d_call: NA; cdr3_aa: CASSIQGLYGYTF; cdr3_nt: TGTGCCAGTAGTATCCAGGGCCTCTATGGCTACACCTTC
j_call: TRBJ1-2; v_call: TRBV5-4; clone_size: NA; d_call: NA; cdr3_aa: CASSLEQENYGYTF; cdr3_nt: TGTGCCAGCAGCTTAGAACAGGAGAACTATGGCTACACCTTC
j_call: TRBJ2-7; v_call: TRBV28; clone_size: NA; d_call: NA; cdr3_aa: CASSINSYEQYF; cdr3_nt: TGTGCCAGCAGTATCAACAGCTACGAGCAGTACTTC
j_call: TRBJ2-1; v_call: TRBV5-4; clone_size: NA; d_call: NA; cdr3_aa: CASSHRDPKGEQFF; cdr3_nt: TGTGCCAGCAGCCACCGGGATCCTAAAGGGGAGCAGTTCTTC
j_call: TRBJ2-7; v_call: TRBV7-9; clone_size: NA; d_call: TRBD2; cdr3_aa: CASSSTSGKSEQYF; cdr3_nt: TGTGCCAGCAGCTCGACTAGCGGGAAAAGCGAGCAGTACTTC
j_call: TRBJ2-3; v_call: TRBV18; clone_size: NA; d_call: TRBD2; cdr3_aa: CASSPPGRETYTQYF; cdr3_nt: TGTGCCAGCTCACCACCGGGGCGGGAGACCTATACGCAGTATTTT
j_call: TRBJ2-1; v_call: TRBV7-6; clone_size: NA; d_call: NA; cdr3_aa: CASSLTGTDLYNEQFF; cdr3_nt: TGTGCCAGCAGCTTAACAGGGACCGACCTTTACAATGAGCAGTTCTTC
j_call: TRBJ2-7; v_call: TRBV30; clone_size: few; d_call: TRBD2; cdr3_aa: CAWRPSGASYEQYF; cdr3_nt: TGTGCCTGGAGGCCTAGCGGCGCCTCCTACGAGCAGTACTTC
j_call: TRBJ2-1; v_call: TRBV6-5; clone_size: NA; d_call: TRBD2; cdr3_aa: CASSYELAAYNEQFF; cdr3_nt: TGTGCCAGCAGTTACGAACTAGCGGCCTACAATGAGCAGTTCTTC
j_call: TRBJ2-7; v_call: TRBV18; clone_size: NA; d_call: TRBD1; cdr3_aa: CASSPPGQGGKQYF; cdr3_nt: TGTGCCAGCTCACCACCGGGACAGGGAGGGAAGCAGTACTTC
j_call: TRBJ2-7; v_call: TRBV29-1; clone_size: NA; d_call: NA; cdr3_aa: CSVLPPGASYEQYF; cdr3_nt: TGCAGCGTTTTACCCCCAGGGGCATCATACGAGCAGTACTTC
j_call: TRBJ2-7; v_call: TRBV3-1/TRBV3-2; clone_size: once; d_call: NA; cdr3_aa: CASSQERYEQYF; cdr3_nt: TGTGCCAGCAGCCAAGAGAGATACGAGCAGTACTTC
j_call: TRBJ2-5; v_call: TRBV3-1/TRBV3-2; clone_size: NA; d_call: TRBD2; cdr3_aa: CASSQGSSGRFGGKTQYF; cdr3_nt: TGTGCCAGCAGCCAAGGATCTAGCGGGAGGTTCGGGGGAAAGACCCAGTACTTC
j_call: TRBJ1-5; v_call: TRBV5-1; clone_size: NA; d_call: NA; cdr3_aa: CASSPGEGDSNQPQHF; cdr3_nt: TGCGCCAGCAGCCCTGGAGAGGGGGATAGCAATCAGCCCCAGCATTTT
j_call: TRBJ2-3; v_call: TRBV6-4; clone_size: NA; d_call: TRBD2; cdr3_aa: CASRTTSGADTQYF; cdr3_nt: TGTGCCAGCCGAACGACTAGCGGGGCAGATACGCAGTATTTT
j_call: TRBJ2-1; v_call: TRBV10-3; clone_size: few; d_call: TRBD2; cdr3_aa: CAISESKSTRDYNEQFF; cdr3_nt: TGTGCCATCAGTGAGTCGAAGTCAACACGGGACTATAATGAGCAGTTCTTC
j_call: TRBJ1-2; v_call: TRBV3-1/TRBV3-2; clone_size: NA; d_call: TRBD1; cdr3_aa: CASSPGVRGRLATF; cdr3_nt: TGTGCCAGCAGCCCGGGGGTCAGGGGGAGACTTGCCACCTTC
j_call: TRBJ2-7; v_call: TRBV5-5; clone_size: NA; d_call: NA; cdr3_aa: CASSLAGVPTNEQYF; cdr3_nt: TGTGCCAGCAGCTTGGCCGGGGTACCCACGAACGAGCAGTACTTC
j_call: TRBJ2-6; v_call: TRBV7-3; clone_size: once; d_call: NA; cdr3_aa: CASSISTSSGANVLTF; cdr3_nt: TGTGCCAGCAGCATCTCGACTAGTTCTGGGGCCAACGTCCTGACTTTC
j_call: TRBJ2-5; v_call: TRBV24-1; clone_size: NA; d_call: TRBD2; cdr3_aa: CATSDPGTSSQYF; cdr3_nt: TGTGCCACCAGTGATCCCGGGACTAGCTCCCAGTACTTC
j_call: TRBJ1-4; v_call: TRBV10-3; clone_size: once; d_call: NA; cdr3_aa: CAISERSNEKLFF; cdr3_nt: TGTGCCATCAGTGAGCGGAGTAATGAAAAACTGTTTTTT
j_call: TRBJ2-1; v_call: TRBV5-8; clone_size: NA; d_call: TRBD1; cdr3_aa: CASSFRTGASRYNEQFF; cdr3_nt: TGTGCCAGCAGCTTCAGGACAGGGGCGTCGCGGTACAATGAGCAGTTCTTC
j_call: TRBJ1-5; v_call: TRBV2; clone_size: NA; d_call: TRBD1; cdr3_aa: CASRPHRGPGNQPQHF; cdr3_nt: TGTGCCAGCAGGCCCCACAGGGGGCCAGGCAATCAGCCCCAGCATTTT
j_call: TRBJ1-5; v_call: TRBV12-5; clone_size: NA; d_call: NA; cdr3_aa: CASALHQVNQPQHF; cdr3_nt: TGTGCTAGTGCCCTGCACCAGGTTAATCAGCCCCAGCATTTT
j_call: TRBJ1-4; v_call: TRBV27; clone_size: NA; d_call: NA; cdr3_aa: CASTPTTTNEKLFF; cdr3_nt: TGTGCCAGCACCCCGACAACAACTAATGAAAAACTGTTTTTT
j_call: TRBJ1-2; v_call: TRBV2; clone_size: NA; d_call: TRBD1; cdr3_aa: CASTGTGGNYGYTF; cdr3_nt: TGTGCCAGCACCGGGACAGGGGGTAACTATGGCTACACCTTC
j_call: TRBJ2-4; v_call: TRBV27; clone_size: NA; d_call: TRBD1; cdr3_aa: CASSPRTGASYIQYF; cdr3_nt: TGTGCCAGCAGTCCCAGGACAGGGGCAAGTTACATTCAGTACTTC
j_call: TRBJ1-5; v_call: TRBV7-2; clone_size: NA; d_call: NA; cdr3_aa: CASSHPNKPQHF; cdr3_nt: TGTGCCAGCAGCCATCCTAATAAGCCCCAGCATTTT
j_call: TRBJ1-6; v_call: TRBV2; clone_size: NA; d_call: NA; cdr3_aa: CASSERQGVSPLHF; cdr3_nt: TGTGCCAGCAGTGAACGGCAGGGTGTCTCACCCCTCCACTTT
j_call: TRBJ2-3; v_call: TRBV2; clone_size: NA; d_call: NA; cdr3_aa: CASSETGTYTDTQYF; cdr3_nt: TGTGCCAGCAGTGAAACCGGGACTTACACAGATACGCAGTATTTT
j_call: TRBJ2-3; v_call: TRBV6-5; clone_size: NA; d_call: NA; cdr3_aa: CASSYSGSKWTDTQYF; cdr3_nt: TGTGCCAGCAGTTACTCCGGGAGTAAGTGGACAGATACGCAGTATTTT
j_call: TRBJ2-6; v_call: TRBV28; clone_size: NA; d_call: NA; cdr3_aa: CASSSFQGDGANVLTF; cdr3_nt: TGTGCCAGCAGTTCGTTTCAGGGTGACGGGGCCAACGTCCTGACTTTC
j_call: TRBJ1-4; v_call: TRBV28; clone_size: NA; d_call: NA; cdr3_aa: CASSSSGVDEKLFF; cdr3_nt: TGTGCCAGCAGTTCCTCCGGGGTAGATGAAAAACTGTTTTTT
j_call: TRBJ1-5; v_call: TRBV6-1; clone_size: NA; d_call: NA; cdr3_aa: CASSETGRGNQPQHF; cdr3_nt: TGTGCCAGCAGTGAAACAGGGCGGGGCAATCAGCCCCAGCATTTT
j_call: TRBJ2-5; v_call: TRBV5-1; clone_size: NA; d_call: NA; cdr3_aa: CASSFGQNKELTQYF; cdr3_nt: TGCGCCAGCAGCTTCGGACAGAATAAAGAGTTGACCCAGTACTTC
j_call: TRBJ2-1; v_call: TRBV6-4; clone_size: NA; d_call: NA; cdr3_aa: CASSPRENTYNEQFF; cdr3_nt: TGTGCCAGCAGCCCACGGGAGAATACCTACAATGAGCAGTTCTTC
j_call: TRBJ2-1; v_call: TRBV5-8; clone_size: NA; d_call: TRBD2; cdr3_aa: CANLRTSGGTRSYNEQFF; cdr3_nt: TGTGCCAACCTGCGGACTAGCGGGGGAACGAGGTCCTACAATGAGCAGTTCTTC
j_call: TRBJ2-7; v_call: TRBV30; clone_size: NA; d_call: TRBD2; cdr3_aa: CAWSPAGTSYLVEQYF; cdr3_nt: TGTGCCTGGAGTCCGGCCGGGACTAGCTATTTGGTAGAGCAGTACTTC
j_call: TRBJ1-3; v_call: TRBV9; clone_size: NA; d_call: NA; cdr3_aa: CASSVDKGSGNTIYF; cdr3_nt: TGTGCCAGCAGCGTAGACAAGGGGTCTGGAAACACCATATATTTT
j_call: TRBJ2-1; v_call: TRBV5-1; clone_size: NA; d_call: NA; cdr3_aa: CASSARWRDVIFYNEQFF; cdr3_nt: TGCGCCAGCAGCGCCCGATGGCGGGACGTTATTTTCTACAATGAGCAGTTCTTC
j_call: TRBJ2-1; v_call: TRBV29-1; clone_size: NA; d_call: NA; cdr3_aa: CSGSSYNEQFF; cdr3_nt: TGCAGCGGTAGCTCCTACAATGAGCAGTTCTTC
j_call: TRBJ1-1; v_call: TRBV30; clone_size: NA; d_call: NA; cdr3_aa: CAWIPREGMDTEAFF; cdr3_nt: TGTGCCTGGATCCCCCGGGAAGGGATGGACACTGAAGCTTTCTTT
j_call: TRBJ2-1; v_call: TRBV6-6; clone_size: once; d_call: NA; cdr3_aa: CASRGAESSYNEQFF; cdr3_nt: TGTGCCAGCAGGGGGGCCGAGAGCTCCTACAATGAGCAGTTCTTC
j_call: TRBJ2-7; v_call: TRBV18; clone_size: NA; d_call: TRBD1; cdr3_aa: CASSNTGDYEQYF; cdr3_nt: TGTGCCAGCTCAAACACAGGGGACTACGAGCAGTACTTC
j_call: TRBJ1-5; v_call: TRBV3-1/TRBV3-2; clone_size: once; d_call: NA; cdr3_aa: CASSLDRQNQPQHF; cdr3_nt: TGTGCCAGCAGCCTGGACAGACAAAATCAGCCCCAGCATTTT
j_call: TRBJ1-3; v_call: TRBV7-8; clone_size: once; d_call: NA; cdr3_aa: CASSPQSTAPSDTIYF; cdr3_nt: TGTGCCAGCAGCCCGCAGTCCACAGCCCCATCGGACACCATATATTTT
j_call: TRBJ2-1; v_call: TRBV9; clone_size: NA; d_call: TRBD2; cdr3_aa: CASSVAGTSRNNEQFF; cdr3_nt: TGTGCCAGCAGCGTAGCCGGGACTAGCCGAAACAATGAGCAGTTCTTC
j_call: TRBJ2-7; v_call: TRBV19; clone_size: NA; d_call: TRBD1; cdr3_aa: CASSIRQGAFEQYF; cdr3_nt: TGTGCCAGTAGTATCAGGCAGGGGGCTTTCGAGCAGTACTTC
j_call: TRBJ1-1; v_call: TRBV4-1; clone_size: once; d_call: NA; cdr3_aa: CASSQAVRDTEAFF; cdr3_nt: TGCGCCAGCAGCCAAGCCGTCCGGGATACTGAAGCTTTCTTT
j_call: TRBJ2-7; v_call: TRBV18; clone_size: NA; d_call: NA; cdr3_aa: CASSPPSEYEQYF; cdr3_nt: TGTGCCAGCTCACCACCGTCTGAGTACGAGCAGTACTTC
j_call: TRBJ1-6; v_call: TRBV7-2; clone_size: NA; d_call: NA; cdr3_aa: CASSPGPGRSPLHF; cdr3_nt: TGTGCCAGCAGCCCCGGCCCAGGGAGGTCACCCCTCCACTTT
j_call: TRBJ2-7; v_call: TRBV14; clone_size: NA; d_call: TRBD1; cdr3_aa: CASSPPKDHRDRIYEQYF; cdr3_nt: TGTGCCAGCAGCCCTCCAAAAGATCACCGGGACAGGATCTACGAGCAGTACTTC
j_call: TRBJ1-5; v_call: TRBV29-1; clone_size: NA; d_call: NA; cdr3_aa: CSVDLGGGDQPQHF; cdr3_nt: TGCAGCGTTGACCTTGGGGGGGGTGATCAGCCCCAGCATTTT
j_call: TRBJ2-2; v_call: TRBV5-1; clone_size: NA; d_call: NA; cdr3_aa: CASSLPRGHQDTGELFF; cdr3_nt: TGCGCCAGCAGCTTACCCCGGGGACACCAGGACACCGGGGAGCTGTTTTTT
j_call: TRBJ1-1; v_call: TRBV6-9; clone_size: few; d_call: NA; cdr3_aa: CASSYMGQHKEAFF; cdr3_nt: TGTGCCAGCAGTTATATGGGACAACATAAAGAAGCTTTCTTT